The TCR beta chain described here comes from a study of blood T cell repertoires in COVID-19. Overall study: Whether acute or convalescent, the COVID-19 samples came from the United States, Italy and Spain. PBMCs, B-cell-depleted T cells, or T cells provided the cDNA or gDNA that made up the material.

In the authors' workflow: Reference gene primer amplification gave nucleated cell count estimates. Assay used: immunoSEQ multiplex PCR; TCRdb lists only in-frame clones, some missing. D and trimming come from the DNA, and the V and J calls and clone size come from that table. This sample has some 100,000 clones, with roughly 86% found just once. The CDR3 is 15 amino acids. Germline-derived CDR1 and CDR2 are SGHNT and YYREEE (reference sequence). Trimming shortened V by 4 bases and J by 5 bases, and 15 bases separated the two germline ends. The sequencing input was peripheral blood. The chain couples TRBV5-4 to TRBJ2-2; tentatively, D is TRBD1 (6 bases). This receptor was taken from a man aged 45-65 years with acute or convalescent COVID-19. CDR3 sequence: CASSMTGEGTGELFF. CDR3 nucleotides: TGTGCCAGCAGCATGACAGGAGAGGGTACCGGGGAGCTGTTTTTT.